A selection of T cell receptor beta chains follows, all from one sample in a study of shared T cell receptors in the human thymus. Libraries were prepared by immunoSEQ multiplex PCR; TCRdb keeps only in-frame clonotypes and omits some of them. The sample shows 630,000 or so clones, around 87% of them seen only once. Another study also made use of these data, one on human thymus T cells.

Sequencing was carried out using thymocytes. Receptors were obtained from a boy younger than two with a congenital heart defect. CDR3s include the opening cysteine and the closing phenylalanine or tryptophan. D genes are given only for firm matches. The listing skips clone size in some rows; elsewhere it reads once, few, many or a size class.

size | J | V | D | DNA | CDR3
- | TRBJ2-7 | TRBV5-1 | - | TGCGCCAGCAGCCCGGAAATGGACAGTTCCTACGAGCAGTACTTC | CASSPEMDSSYEQYF
- | TRBJ1-2 | TRBV5-1 | - | TGCGCCAGCAGCTTGGCAGGGATCTATGGCTACACCTTC | CASSLAGIYGYTF
- | TRBJ2-3 | TRBV5-1 | - | TGCGCCAGCAGCTTGTCAGGGTACGATACGCAGTATTTT | CASSLSGYDTQYF
once | TRBJ2-2 | TRBV14 | TRBD2 | TGTGCCAGCAGCCAAGGGCTAGCGGGAGAAGGGGTCGGGGAGCTGTTTTTT | CASSQGLAGEGVGELFF
- | TRBJ2-3 | TRBV29-1 | - | TGCAGCGTAAACCCCCGGGGGGCCACAGATACGCAGTATTTT | CSVNPRGATDTQYF
- | TRBJ1-4 | TRBV28 | - | TGTGCCAGCTTACTCAGGGAGGATGCTAATGAAAAACTGTTTTTT | CASLLREDANEKLFF
- | TRBJ1-5 | TRBV9 | - | TGTGCCATCGCAGGGGACCCGGGACAGCCCCAGCATTTT | CAIAGDPGQPQHF
- | TRBJ2-1 | TRBV5-6 | - | TGTGCCAGCAGCTTGGCCTCTCGTGCAGGACTTGAGCAGTTCTTC | CASSLASRAGLEQFF
few | TRBJ1-4 | TRBV28 | - | TGTGCCAGCAGTCCCTTTGAGGGTGCAACTAATGAAAAACTGTTTTTT | CASSPFEGATNEKLFF
- | TRBJ1-2 | TRBV18 | TRBD1 | TGTGCCAGCTCAACTCCGACAGGGATTCGCGGCTACACCTTC | CASSTPTGIRGYTF
- | TRBJ2-3 | TRBV14 | TRBD2 | TGTGCCAGCAGCCAAGCGGGACTAGCGGGAAAGGGCCCTCACACAGATACGCAGTATTTT | CASSQAGLAGKGPHTDTQYF
- | TRBJ2-1 | TRBV5-4 | - | TGTGCCAGCAGCGTGGGGGTGGGGCACCATAGGAATGAGCAGTTCTTC | CASSVGVGHHRNEQFF
- | TRBJ2-1 | TRBV30 | - | TGTGCCTGGAGGGGGAGGTATGAGCAGTTCTTC | CAWRGRYEQFF
- | TRBJ2-7 | TRBV19 | - | TGTGCCAGTAGTCAGCAGAAGACAGGATACTACGAGCAGTACTTC | CASSQQKTGYYEQYF
- | TRBJ2-2 | TRBV9 | TRBD2 | TGTGCCAGCAGCCCCGGGGGGAGCTTCGAGGAGCTGTTTTTT | CASSPGGSFEELFF
few | TRBJ1-1 | TRBV16 | - | TGTGCCAGCAGCCAATCGTTGGGCTCAATGAACACTGAAGCTTTCTTT | CASSQSLGSMNTEAFF